This T cell receptor beta chain was identified in a study of T-cell reconstitution after alpha-beta-depleted transplantation in children. The germline gives CDR1 MDHEN, CDR2 SYDVKM. CDR3 size: 14 residues. Trimming removed 10 bases from V and 5 bases from J; junction bases left unmatched: 11. For TCRbeta, the library was prepared with unique molecular identifiers. TCRdb re-derived calls from the PCR reads in MiXCR, one entry per CDR3 protein. In the table there are 120,000 to 150,000 distinct CDR3 sequences, around 9% of which are singletons. Study results and caveats: The high TCRbeta diversity at day 60 in some patients came from surviving recipient T cells and thymic progenitors.

This clonotype was observed many times. Its antigen remains unknown. Sequences were derived from PBMCs, mostly from graft donor cells, sampled 180 days after TCRalphabeta/CD19-depleted stem cell transplant. V and J are TRBV28 and TRBJ2-5; TRBD2 matches 9 bases. This clonotype was sampled from a female patient younger than 10 who had a stem cell transplant for congenital amegakaryocytic thrombocytopenia, so the T cells may come from the graft donor. The CDR3 region is CATAGLASWETQYF. For the CDR3, the DNA is TGTGCCACCGCGGGACTAGCAAGTTGGGAGACCCAGTACTTC.